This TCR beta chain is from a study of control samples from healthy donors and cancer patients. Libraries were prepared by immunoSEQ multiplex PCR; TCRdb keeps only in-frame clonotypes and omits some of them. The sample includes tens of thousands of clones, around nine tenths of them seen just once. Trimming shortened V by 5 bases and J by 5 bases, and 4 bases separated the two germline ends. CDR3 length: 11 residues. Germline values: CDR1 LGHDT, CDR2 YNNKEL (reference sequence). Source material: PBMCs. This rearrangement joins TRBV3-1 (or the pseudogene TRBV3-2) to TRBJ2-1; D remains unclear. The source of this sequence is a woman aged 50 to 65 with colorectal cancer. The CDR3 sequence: CASSTHNEQFF. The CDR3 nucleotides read TGTGCCAGCAGCACCCACAATGAGCAGTTCTTC.